This T cell receptor beta chain was sequenced in a study of T cells in women clearing cervical HPV infection. Only in-frame clones appear in the TCRdb table, and some are missing; sequencing was by immunoSEQ multiplex PCR. The listing contains roughly 13,000 clones. The study's findings and limits: T-cell numbers per sample were unknown and may explain richness differences. TRBV6-7 relative abundance averaged about 0.1% in cases and more than 0.15% in controls.

The CDR3 has 16 residues. Germline V lookup: CDR1 MDHEN, CDR2 SYDVKM. V shed 10 bases and J 4 bases; nucleotides not matched to a gene: 14. In regard to this clone: Its antigen is unidentified. The DNA ends 3 residues before the CDR3 does, and the rest of the CDR3 is filled in from the germline J gene.

Sequenced sample: blood buffy coat. The rearrangement uses TRBV28 and TRBJ2-3; the match to TRBD2 covers 10 bases. The receptor was isolated from a woman between 18 and 69 years old with a cervical HPV16 infection that either progressed to CIN3+ or cleared (not recorded which). The CDR3 reads CATNWGTSGTSDTQYF. The CDR3 DNA, read in part, is TGTGCCACCAATTGGGGTACTAGCGGGACTTCAGATACG.